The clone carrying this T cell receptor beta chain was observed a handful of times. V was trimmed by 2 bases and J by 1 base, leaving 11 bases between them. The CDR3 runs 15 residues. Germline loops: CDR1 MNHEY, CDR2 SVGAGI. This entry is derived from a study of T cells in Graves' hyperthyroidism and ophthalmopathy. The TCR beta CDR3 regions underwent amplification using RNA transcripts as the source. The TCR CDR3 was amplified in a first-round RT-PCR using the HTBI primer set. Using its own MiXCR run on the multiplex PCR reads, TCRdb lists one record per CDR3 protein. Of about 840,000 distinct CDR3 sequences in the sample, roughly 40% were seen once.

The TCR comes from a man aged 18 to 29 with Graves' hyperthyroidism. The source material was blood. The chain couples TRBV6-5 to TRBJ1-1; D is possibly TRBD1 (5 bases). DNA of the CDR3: TGTGCCAGCAGTTACCAACCCGGGGCGAACACTGAAGCTTTCTTT. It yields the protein CASSYQPGANTEAFF.